The source of this T cell receptor beta chain is a study of shared clonotypes between healthy human individuals (TCRdb year 2020). For the wider study: Three men and a couple of women, aged 18 to 49 years, made up the cohort. Per donor, three plates each were used for CD4 naive and CD4 memory, two for CD8 naive, and one for CD8 memory. To estimate repertoire size and how much clonotype sharing occurs between individuals, the study deeply sequenced the blood TCR repertoires of about five healthy adults. To increase sequencing depth and limit assay-specific biases, TCR repertoire library preparation and sequencing were carried out by different laboratories using diverse techniques. Between about 0.8 and 9 billion PBMCs per donor were obtained by leukapheresis.

Using the deep immunoSEQ assay, multiplex PCR amplified TCR CDR3 regions from genomic DNA. Genomic DNA extracted from each cell subset was distributed evenly over all wells of several immunoSEQ 96-well plates, and each plate served as one replicate. For sorted subsets, around 200 ng genomic DNA, equal to 30,000 to 35,000 T cell genomes, was loaded into each replicate PCR. Purified libraries were quantified with a Qubit 3.0 fluorometer, sized on a Bioanalyzer 2100, and re-quantified with the KAPA Library Quantification kit. Every immunoSEQ 96-well plate was sequenced on a separate single-read 150-cycle Illumina NextSeq 550 flow cell. Processing in the source paper ran as follows. The immunoSEQ output contained only junctional sequences without quality scores, so filtering could not match that applied to full-length reads. Sequences were annotated with PyIR, a Python wrapper for IgBLAST v1.9, and V/J genes and CDR3 were assigned using IMGT germline references. Reads were removed for weak V/J assignments (E-value above 1e-6), missing CDR3, stop codons, out-of-frame junctions, or ambiguous translated residues. V3J clonotypes were defined as sequences sharing the same inferred V gene, J gene, and CDR3 amino acid sequence. Percentage overlap between repertoires was calculated by dividing the number of shared unique clonotypes by the size of the smaller repertoire. Three approaches were used to assess repertoire richness: RTK rarefaction, the Chao1 estimator, and Recon v2.1 estimates of unobserved clonotypes. Generation probabilities for all TCRbeta clonotypes obtained by the gDNA method from four donors were computed using OLGA. Entries here come from immuneACCESS through TCRdb and include only in-frame sequences with V and J called. Some clones fail to appear in such tables; in the studies checked, an unresolved V gene covers under half of the shortfall, and the cause of the remainder is unknown. V and J calls and clone size are given by that table; D and trimming were obtained from the DNA. The sample table contains roughly 700,000 clones; only one count was recorded for less than 85% of them. The ten most abundant clones make up less than 2% of the sample.

From the cysteine through the phenylalanine, the CDR3 covers 13 amino acids. This entry keeps only the CDR3 DNA: 39 bases, framed from base 1. Sequences MNHEY (CDR1) and SMNVEV (CDR2) are obtained from the germline V gene (reference sequence). Trimming removed 0 bases from V and 7 bases from J, leaving 6 bases between the germline ends. Broad study findings and their caveats: The genetic and exposure-history diversity represented was limited by the small number of donors. Rarefaction of sorted-subset datasets indicated incomplete sequencing despite the large sequencing depth. Naive subsets generally had larger estimated clonotype richness than memory subsets. Sampling was restricted to blood, and TCR repertoires in tissues likely differ from the TCR repertoires found in blood. Pairwise subsampling led to the expectation that sequencing depth would affect the degree of clonotype sharing among donors. About 4.5% of naive CD4, around 4% of naive CD8, roughly 2.4% of memory CD4, and about 0.4% of memory CD8 clonotypes were shared across several donors. Compared with non-shared clonotypes, clonotypes shared by all four sorted-subset donors had higher generation probabilities.

Donors were healthy HIV-negative adults with no recently reported acute infections or vaccinations. All donors were Caucasian adults living in Nashville, Tennessee, USA. CD4+ T cells were enriched by magnetic negative selection, after which naive cells were positively selected on CD45RA and the negative fraction was taken as the memory subset. Blood was collected by leukapheresis, and PBMCs were isolated by Ficoll-Histopaque density gradient centrifugation and then cryopreserved in liquid nitrogen vapor phase. Analytical flow cytometry was used to check the purity and quantity of each magnetically sorted T cell population. Genomic DNA was isolated from every sorted fraction and measured by UV absorbance on a Nanodrop 2000c. To note about this clone: No cognate antigen has been identified for it. No base quality values were provided; no much bigger clone lies one nucleotide off.

The sequence came from a woman in her 30s in good health. Sequencing input: memory CD4+ T cells sorted from blood. This specimen's cell subset or site label, per the study, means: CD45RA-negative fraction. The chain uses TRBV27 and TRBJ1-4; TRBD1 could be the D gene, as 5 bases match. The nucleotide sequence is given as TGTGCCAGCAGTTTATCGAGGGGTGAAAAACTGTTTTTT. Its protein product is CASSLSRGEKLFF.